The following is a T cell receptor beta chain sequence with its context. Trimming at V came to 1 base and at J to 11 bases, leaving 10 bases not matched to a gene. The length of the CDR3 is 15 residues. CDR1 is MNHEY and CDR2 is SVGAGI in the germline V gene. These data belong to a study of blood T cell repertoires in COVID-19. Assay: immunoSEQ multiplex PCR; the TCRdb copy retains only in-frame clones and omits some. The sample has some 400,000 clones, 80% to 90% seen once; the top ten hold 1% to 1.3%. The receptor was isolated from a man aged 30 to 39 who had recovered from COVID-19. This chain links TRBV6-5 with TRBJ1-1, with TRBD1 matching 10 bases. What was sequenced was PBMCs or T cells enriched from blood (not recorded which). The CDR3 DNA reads TGTGCCAGCAGTTACTTTTCCCCGACAGGGGGCCGCGCTTTCTTT. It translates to CASSYFSPTGGRAFF.